This TCR beta chain was documented in a study of T-cell memory formation after mild COVID-19. The wider study: Largely, TCR clusters stayed within a single donor.

This clonotype was counted at least ten times. Its antigen is as yet unknown. This CDR3 spans 15 amino acids. V lost 4 bases to trimming and J lost 1 base; unmatched junction nucleotides: 4. 5'RACE primed from the constant segment yielded TCR alpha and TCR beta cDNA libraries bearing sample barcodes and UMIs. TCRdb called the 5' RACE reads again in MiXCR, with one record for every CDR3 protein. Here the sample spans some 120,000 distinct CDR3 sequences, roughly 6.2% being singletons. Points from the study as a whole: Some SARS-CoV-2-responding clones were already detected in memory before infection. Shrinking CD4+ clones resided mostly in CM and EM, and CD8+ ones in EMRA.

The source is an adult woman who had mild COVID-19 (a few samples of this study predate the infection). Cell type and time point are not known. J is TRBJ2-3 and V is TRBV12-3 or TRBV12-4; 8 nucleotides align to TRBD2. The source material was PBMCs or a T cell subset sorted from them (not recorded which). The CDR3 bases are TGTGCCAGCAGTTCCCGTAGCGGGGGCACAGATACGCAGTATTTT. Its protein product is CASSSRSGGTDTQYF.